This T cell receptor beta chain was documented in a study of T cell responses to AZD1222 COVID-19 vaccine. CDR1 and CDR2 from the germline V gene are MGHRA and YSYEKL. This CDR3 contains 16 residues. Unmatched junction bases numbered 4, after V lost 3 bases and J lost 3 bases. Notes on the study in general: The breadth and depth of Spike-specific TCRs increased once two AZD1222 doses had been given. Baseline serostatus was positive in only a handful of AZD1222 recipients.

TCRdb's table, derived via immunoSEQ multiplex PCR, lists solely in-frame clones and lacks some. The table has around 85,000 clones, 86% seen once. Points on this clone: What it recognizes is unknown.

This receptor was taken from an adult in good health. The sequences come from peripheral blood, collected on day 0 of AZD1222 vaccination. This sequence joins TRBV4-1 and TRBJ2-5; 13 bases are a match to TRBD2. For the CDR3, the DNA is TGCGCCAGCAGCCATGCCGGGACTAGCGGGAAAGAGACCCAGTACTTC. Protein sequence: CASSHAGTSGKETQYF.